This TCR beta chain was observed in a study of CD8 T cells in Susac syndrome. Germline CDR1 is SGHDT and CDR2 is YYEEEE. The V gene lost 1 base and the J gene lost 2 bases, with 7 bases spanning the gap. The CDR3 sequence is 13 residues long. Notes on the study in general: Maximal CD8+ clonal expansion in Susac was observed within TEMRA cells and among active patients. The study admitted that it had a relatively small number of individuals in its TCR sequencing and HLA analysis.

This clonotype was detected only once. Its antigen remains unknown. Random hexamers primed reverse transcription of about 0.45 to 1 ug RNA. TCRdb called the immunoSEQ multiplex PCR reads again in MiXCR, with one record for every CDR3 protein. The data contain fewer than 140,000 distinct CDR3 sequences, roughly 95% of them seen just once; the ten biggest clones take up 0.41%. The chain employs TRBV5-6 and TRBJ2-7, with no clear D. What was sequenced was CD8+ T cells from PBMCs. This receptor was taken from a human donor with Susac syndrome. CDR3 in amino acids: CASSLRETYEQYF. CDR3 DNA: TGTGCCAGCAGCTTGAGGGAAACCTACGAGCAGTACTTC. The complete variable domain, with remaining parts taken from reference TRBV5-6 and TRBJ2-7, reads DAGVTQSPTHLIKTRGQQVTLRCSPKSGHDTVSWYQQALGQGPQFIFQYYEEEERQRGNFPDRFSGHQFPNYSSELNVNALLLGDSALYLCASSLRETYEQYFGPGTRLTVT.